This is a list of T cell receptor beta chains from one sample in a study of blood T cell repertoires in COVID-19. Sequenced by immunoSEQ multiplex PCR; TCRdb stores in-frame clones only, minus some. The table has fewer than 300,000 clones, 88% seen once. Sequencing input: PBMCs or T cells enriched from blood (not recorded which). These receptors all come from a woman aged 40-49 years with acute COVID-19. The CDR3 runs from the conserved cysteine through the conserved F or W. D genes are given only for firm matches. Not all rows give a size; the values are once, few, many and, for expanded clones, a class.

TRBJ1-4 | 13 | . | TRBV27 | . | CASSTPGDEKLFF | TGTGCCAGCAGTACTCCCGGGGATGAAAAACTGTTTTTT
TRBJ2-2 | 20 | . | TRBV3-1/TRBV3-2 | TRBD1 | CASSQKYSDRALRVTGELFF | TGTGCCAGCAGCCAAAAGTATAGCGACAGGGCCCTCCGGGTCACCGGGGAGCTGTTTTTT
TRBJ1-1 | 13 | few | TRBV18 | . | CASSPPVNTEAFF | TGTGCCAGCTCACCTCCAGTGAACACTGAAGCTTTCTTT
TRBJ1-1 | 11 | . | TRBV5-1 | . | CASSLAGEAFF | TGCGCCAGCAGCTTGGCGGGTGAAGCTTTCTTT
TRBJ1-3 | 13 | . | TRBV20-1 | . | CSASFVSGNTIYF | TGCAGTGCTAGTTTCGTCTCTGGAAACACCATATATTTT
TRBJ1-6 | 13 | . | TRBV7-2 | TRBD1 | CASAGQGNSPLHF | TGTGCCAGCGCGGGACAGGGAAATTCACCCCTCCACTTT
TRBJ1-4 | 15 | . | TRBV5-1 | . | CASSLDGGRGGKLFF | TGCGCCAGCAGCTTGGACGGGGGGAGGGGAGGAAAACTGTTTTTT
TRBJ1-4 | 13 | . | TRBV19 | TRBD1 | CASSLPGQGSSFF | TGTGCCAGTAGCTTACCGGGACAGGGCTCTTCGTTTTTT
TRBJ1-5 | 16 | . | TRBV19 | . | CASSIDFFGSRQPQHF | TGTGCCAGTAGTATAGATTTCTTCGGGTCGCGGCAGCCCCAGCATTTT
TRBJ2-1 | 15 | . | TRBV4-1 | TRBD2 | CASSQPSGSWNEQFF | TGCGCCAGCAGCCAGCCTAGCGGGAGTTGGAATGAGCAGTTCTTC
TRBJ1-2 | 12 | . | TRBV25-1 | . | CASSEPSYGYTF | TGTGCCAGCAGTGAACCCAGCTATGGCTACACCTTC
TRBJ1-1 | 14 | . | TRBV6-1 | TRBD1 | CASSERQGNTEAFF | TGTGCCAGCAGTGAGCGACAGGGGAACACTGAAGCTTTCTTT
TRBJ1-3 | 16 | once | TRBV6-1 | . | CASSDTIIGAGNTIYF | TGTGCCAGCAGTGACACAATTATCGGAGCTGGAAACACCATATATTTT
TRBJ2-3 | 15 | . | TRBV5-1 | TRBD1 | CASSLGGQAADTQYF | TGCGCCAGCAGCTTGGGGGGACAGGCGGCTGATACGCAGTATTTT
TRBJ2-1 | 16 | . | TRBV5-6 | TRBD2 | CASSRLRAGVYNEQFF | TGTGCCAGCAGCAGACTGCGGGCGGGGGTTTACAATGAGCAGTTCTTC
TRBJ2-4 | 17 | . | TRBV6-1 | TRBD2 | CASSEEAASGYKNIQYF | TGTGCCAGCAGTGAAGAAGCGGCTAGCGGATACAAAAACATTCAGTACTTC
TRBJ1-3 | 13 | . | TRBV6-6 | . | CASRLQGGNTIYF | TGTGCCAGCAGACTTCAGGGGGGAAACACCATATATTTT
TRBJ1-4 | 15 | . | TRBV11-3 | . | CASSLSGQPNEKLFF | TGTGCCAGCAGCTTATCGGGACAACCTAATGAAAAACTGTTTTTT
TRBJ2-3 | 13 | . | TRBV30 | . | CAWRLGVADTQYF | TGTGCCTGGAGGCTCGGGGTGGCAGATACGCAGTATTTT
TRBJ1-1 | 13 | . | TRBV5-1 | . | CASSGGPYTEAFF | TGCGCCAGCAGCGGTGGCCCTTACACTGAAGCTTTCTTT
TRBJ1-4 | 17 | . | TRBV9 | TRBD1 | CASSPRQGTPTNEKLFF | TGTGCCAGCAGCCCAAGACAGGGGACTCCAACTAATGAAAAACTGTTTTTT